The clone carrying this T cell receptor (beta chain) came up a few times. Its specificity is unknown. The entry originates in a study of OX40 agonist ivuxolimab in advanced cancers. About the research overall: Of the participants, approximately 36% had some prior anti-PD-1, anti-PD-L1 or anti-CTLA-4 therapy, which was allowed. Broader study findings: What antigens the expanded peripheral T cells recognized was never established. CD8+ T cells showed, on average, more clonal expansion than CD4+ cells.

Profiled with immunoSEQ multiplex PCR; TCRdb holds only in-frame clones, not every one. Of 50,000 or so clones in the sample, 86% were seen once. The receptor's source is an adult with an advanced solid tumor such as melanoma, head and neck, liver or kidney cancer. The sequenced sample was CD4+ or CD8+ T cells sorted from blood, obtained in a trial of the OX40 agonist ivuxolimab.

The CDR3 here is CASSLGGHYGYTF. The CDR3 DNA reads as TGTGCCAGCAGCTTAGGCGGGCACTATGGCTACACCTTC. The chain couples TRBV11-2 to TRBJ1-2; D gene uncertain. The CDR3 sequence is 13 residues long. V lost 1 base to trimming and J lost 3 bases, with 6 bases between them. Germline CDR1 is SGHAT and CDR2 is FQNNGV.